The 2 T cell receptor beta chains below come from one sample, sequenced in a study of cytomegalovirus exposure and HLA in healthy donors. 60 Vbeta and 13 Jbeta primers were used in PCR. Repertoires were generated with immunoSEQ multiplex PCR, while TCRdb's copy carries only in-frame clones and drops some. The sample includes around 200,000 clones, over 80% seen only once; the top ten take 1.6%. Input material: PBMCs. These receptors originate from a man in his fifties in good health and CMV-seronegative.

This chain connects TRBV9 to TRBJ2-2, with 10 bases aligning to TRBD2. The CDR3 extends over 16 amino acids. Trimming at V came to 0 bases and at J to 7 bases, leaving 6 bases not matched to a gene. CDR1 is SGDLS and CDR2 is YYNGEE in the germline V gene. CDR3 region: CASSVVASGGLGELFF. DNA of the CDR3: TGTGCCAGCAGCGTAGTGGCTAGCGGGGGACTCGGGGAGCTGTTTTTT.

The rearrangement uses TRBV7-2 and TRBJ2-3, with D unresolved. Germline V gives CDR1 SGHTA, CDR2 FQGNSA. The CDR3 spans 14 residues. Deletions cut 6 bases from V and 0 bases from J, with 10 bases between. DNA of the CDR3: TGTGCCAGCAGTTCGAAACACAGCACAGATACGCAGTATTTT. Translated: CASSSKHSTDTQYF.